These 6 T cell receptor beta chains share one sample of origin, sequenced in a study of T cell responses to AZD1222 COVID-19 vaccine. The repertoire was sequenced with immunoSEQ multiplex PCR; TCRdb's copy has only in-frame clones and lacks some. The sample lists some 150,000 clones; about 88% were seen once. The specimen comprised peripheral blood, sampled after recovery from COVID-19. All receptors derive from an adult who had recovered from COVID-19.

This chain joins TRBV2 and TRBJ2-1; D uncertain. There are 13 residues in the CDR3. Deletions cut 2 bases from V and 7 bases from J, with 9 bases between. Germline V CDR1 and CDR2: SNHLY, FYNNEI. The CDR3 region has the DNA TGTGCCAGCAGTGAAATCCCGGCGAATGAGCAGTTCTTC. This encodes CASSEIPANEQFF.

The rearrangement uses TRBV7-2 and TRBJ2-2; D gene uncertain. V was cut by 2 bases and J by 3 bases, with 4 bases left in between. CDR3 size: 13 residues. The germline CDR1 and CDR2 sequences are SGHTA and FQGNSA. This CDR3 reads CASSLIHTGELFF. CDR3 sequence (DNA): TGTGCCAGCAGCTTAATCCACACCGGGGAGCTGTTTTTT.

The rearrangement uses TRBV19 and TRBJ2-6; possible D gene TRBD1, 5 bases. Trimming took 5 bases from V and 2 from J, leaving 10 bases between them. From germline, CDR1 is LNHDA and CDR2 SQIVND (reference sequence). CDR3 size: 15 residues. Here the CDR3 DNA reads TGTGCCAGTAGTGCCGACAGTACTGGGGCCAACGTCCTGACTTTC. Translated, it gives CASSADSTGANVLTF.

The chain uses TRBV27 and TRBJ1-6; a weak D match, TRBD1 (6 bases). The CDR3 is 15 residues long. Trimming removed 3 bases from V and 8 bases from J, with 14 bases in between. Germline V gene lookup returns CDR1 MNHEY and CDR2 SMNVEV (reference sequence). CDR3 in amino acids: CASSFTGAGDSPLHF. The CDR3 DNA follows: TGTGCCAGCAGTTTCACGGGGGCAGGGGATTCACCCCTCCACTTT.

J is TRBJ2-7 and V is TRBV5-1; D is undetermined. Trimming took off 4 bases at V and 2 bases at J, with 16 bases between the two ends. Per the germline V gene, CDR1 is SGHRS and CDR2 is YFSETQ. This CDR3 has 15 residues. Here the CDR3 reads CASSERPDPPYEQYF. The CDR3 nucleotides are TGCGCCAGCAGCGAGAGACCGGATCCACCCTACGAGCAGTACTTC.

The genes are TRBV4-3 and TRBJ1-2; a weak D match, TRBD1 (6 bases). Trimming took 0 bases from V and 2 from J, leaving 16 bases between them. The CDR3 is 17 amino acids. CDR1 is LGHNA, CDR2 YSLEER, per germline. The CDR3 bases are TGCGCCAGCAGCCAAGATTGGTGGACAGCGATAAACTATGGCTACACCTTC. Its protein is CASSQDWWTAINYGYTF.